This T cell receptor (beta chain) emerged from a study of control samples from healthy donors and cancer patients. Turning to this clone: The same CDR3 also results from other DNA sequences found in this sample.

Clones were read by immunoSEQ multiplex PCR, and TCRdb kept only the in-frame ones, dropping some. The sample lists 40,000 to 50,000 clones; approximately 94% were seen once. CDR1 SGHNT and CDR2 YYREEE come from the germline V gene (reference sequence). The CDR3 consists of 16 residues. Germline trimming cut 0 bases from V and 5 bases from J; bases unmatched to any gene: 3. This clonotype originated in a man between 60 and 75 years old in good health. This rearrangement joins TRBV5-4 to TRBJ2-5, with 14 bases lining up with TRBD2. Sequencing used blood. As DNA, the CDR3 is TGTGCCAGCAGCTTGGGACTAGCGGGAGGGCAGGAGACCCAGTACTTC. Translation gives CASSLGLAGGQETQYF.